The next 2 T cell receptor beta chains were all read from a single sample in a study of T cells after yellow fever vaccination. Each CDR3 protein gets one entry after TCRdb re-called the 5' RACE reads with MiXCR. Of 250,000 to 300,000 distinct CDR3 sequences listed, 13% are singletons. Sample: CD4+ T cells sorted from PBMCs, taken 45 days after the yellow fever booster vaccination. These receptors were collected from a man aged 30 to 39 who received the YFV17D yellow fever vaccine.

The V call is TRBV4-2, the J call TRBJ2-5; TRBD1 is a possible D gene (6 bases). Germline CDR1 LGHNA, CDR2 YNFKEQ. Between the trimmed V and J ends, which lost 0 bases and 0 bases, there was a span of 14 bases. The CDR3 is 17 amino acids. This CDR3 reads CASSQDPLGQHQETQYF. CDR3 in DNA: TGTGCCAGCAGCCAAGACCCCTTAGGACAGCACCAAGAGACCCAGTACTTC.

The chain recombines TRBV7-2 with TRBJ2-3, with D hard to call. V lost 0 bases to trimming and J lost 0 bases, with 13 bases between them. The CDR3 is 17 residues long. From germline, CDR1 is SGHTA and CDR2 FQGNSA. The CDR3 bases are TGTGCCAGCAGCTTAGCGCGGTTCGGAAGAAGCACAGATACGCAGTATTTT. This sequence encodes CASSLARFGRSTDTQYF. Complete variable domain (other parts from reference TRBV7-2 and TRBJ2-3): GAGVSQSPSNKVTEKGKDVELRCDPISGHTALYWYRQSLGQGLEFLIYFQGNSAPDKSGLPSDRFSAERTGGSVSTLTIQRTQQEDSAVYLCASSLARFGRSTDTQYFGPGTRLTVL.